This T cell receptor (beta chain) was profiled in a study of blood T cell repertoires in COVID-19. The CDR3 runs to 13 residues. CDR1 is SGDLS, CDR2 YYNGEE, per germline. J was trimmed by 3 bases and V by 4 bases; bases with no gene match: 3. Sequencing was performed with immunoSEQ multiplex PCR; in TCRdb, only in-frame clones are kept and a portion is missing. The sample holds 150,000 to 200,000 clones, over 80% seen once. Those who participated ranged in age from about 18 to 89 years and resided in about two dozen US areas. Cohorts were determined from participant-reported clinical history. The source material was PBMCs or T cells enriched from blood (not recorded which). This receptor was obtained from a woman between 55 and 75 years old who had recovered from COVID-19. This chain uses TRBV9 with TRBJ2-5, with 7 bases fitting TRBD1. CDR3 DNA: TGTGCCAGCAGCTCCGGGACAGAAGAGACCCAGTACTTC. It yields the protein CASSSGTEETQYF.